This record looks at one T cell receptor (beta chain) sequence and its context. This sample stems from a study of blood T cell repertoires in COVID-19. Whole-study context: Sources were T cells, B-cell-depleted T cells, or PBMCs; the material itself was cDNA or gDNA.

In the original workflow: By means of reference gene primer amplification, nucleated cell counts were estimated. Only in-frame clones appear in the TCRdb table, and some are missing; sequencing was by immunoSEQ multiplex PCR. V and J calls and clone size are those listed in that table; D and trimming were worked out from the DNA. The data contain some 48,000 clones, 65% to 85% of them singletons. The germline V and J ends were trimmed by 5 bases and 3 bases, with 8 bases remaining between them. The CDR3 runs 12 residues. Germline V gene data show CDR1 as SEHNR and CDR2 as FQNEAQ (reference sequence).

The sequence was obtained from a human donor in a cohort sampled during active COVID-19. The gene calls are TRBV7-9 and TRBJ2-7; D gene uncertain. The sample comprised peripheral blood. CDR3 DNA sequence: TGTGCCAGCAGCAAAATCGGCTACGAGCAGTACTTC. Protein: CASSKIGYEQYF.